This T cell receptor beta chain was captured by sequencing in a study of molecular identifiers for immune sequencing clone quantification (dated by TCRdb to 2016 to 2018). Background on the whole study: For a replicate experiment, RNA from approximately 20,000 or 100,000 naive CD8 T cells was divided into five aliquots, and four of the five aliquots were sequenced. CD8 T cells were used in a methods study to benchmark molecular-identifier clustering-based TCR repertoire sequencing (MIDCIRS) and TCR RNA copy counting. General conclusions and limits of the study: Spiked-in Jurkat TCR RNA (roughly 10 copies' worth), which is not part of the donor repertoire, was contained in the naive libraries. Without barcode sub-clustering, chimeric consensus sequences inflated TCR diversity; chimeras reached as high as 47%. Modeling indicated about 3 TCR RNA copies recovered per cell, compared with about 9.4 by digital PCR, which implies a capture efficiency of 25% to 35%. Clones above 20 RNA copies held over 99% of molecules in CMV-specific effector cells but under 1% in naive cells. Highly expanded clone sizes could be underestimated if identical TCR molecules share a barcode. Even against a background of approximately 1 million naive CD8 T cells, spiked-in Jurkat TCR RNA amounting to a single cell's worth was reported to be detectable.

With regard to this clonotype: The clone's antigen remains unknown. No per-base quality is available; no much larger clone lies one base away.

The library was prepared using PCR. Sequencing instrument: NextSeq 500. Bulk TCR libraries were generated as previously described, with the TCR primers listed in Table S5 used. Purification of total RNA was performed with the Qiagen AllPrep DNA/RNA kit. Before analysis, reads from multiple sequencing runs of the same library were pooled. The published analysis was carried out like this. Reads were retained only if their TCR constant sequence matched exactly, and those retained reads were trimmed to 150 nt and grouped according to their 12-nt molecular barcodes. Reads inside each barcode group were sub-clustered using a 15% Levenshtein threshold, and a quality-weighted consensus sequence was constructed for each RNA molecule. Non-functional sequences were filtered out, along with any lower-count sequence sitting one edit away from another sequence. Based on fitting two negative binomial distributions, any barcode sub-cluster with under 20% of the maximum read count was discarded. TCRdb ran its own pipeline on the public reads, namely fastp trimming at Q25 and MiXCR clone calling, and kept in-frame beta chains. Every entry covers one CDR3 protein and lists the most common genes and DNA from its rows. These V and J calls derive from TCRdb rather than the authors' analysis. The sample has just over 40,000 distinct CDR3 sequences on record, nearly 25% of them singletons. The ten top clones hold around 0.97% of the sample.

Libraries of naive CD8 T cells were generated from roughly 21,000 to 960,000 sorted cells, with 10%, 30% or 50% of the purified RNA used. Naive CD8 T cells, defined as CD8+CD4-CCR7+CD45RA+, were FACS-sorted into RLT Plus buffer on a BD FACSAria II. To test detection sensitivity, Jurkat RNA equivalent to ten TCR copies was spiked into samples of roughly 18,000-1,000,000 naive CD8 T cells. Enrichment of CD8 T cells was performed with RosetteSep CD8+ T Cell Enrichment Cocktail and Ficoll-Paque, after which ACK red cell lysis was carried out. Input material: naive CD8+ T cells from blood, with Jurkat cell RNA spiked in. The cell subset or site label, as the study defines it: FACS-sorted CD8+CD4-CCR7+CD45RA+ naive T cells. The TCR sequence derives from a human donor in good health. Some libraries in this study had Jurkat cell RNA spiked in.

The CDR3 loop reads CASSDLAASPDTQYF. The nucleotide sequence is given as TGTGCCAGCAGTGACCTAGCAGCCAGCCCAGATACGCAGTATTTT. The V and J segments used are TRBV6-2 or TRBV6-3 and TRBJ2-3; the best D guess is TRBD2, with 5 bases matching. The CDR1 and CDR2 encoded by the germline V gene are MNHEY and SVGEGT. The CDR3, from cysteine to phenylalanine, totals 15 residues. Kept here is only the CDR3 DNA, which spans 45 bases and is read in frame from base 1. The germline ends are 16 bases apart after V is trimmed by 5 bases and J by 4 bases.